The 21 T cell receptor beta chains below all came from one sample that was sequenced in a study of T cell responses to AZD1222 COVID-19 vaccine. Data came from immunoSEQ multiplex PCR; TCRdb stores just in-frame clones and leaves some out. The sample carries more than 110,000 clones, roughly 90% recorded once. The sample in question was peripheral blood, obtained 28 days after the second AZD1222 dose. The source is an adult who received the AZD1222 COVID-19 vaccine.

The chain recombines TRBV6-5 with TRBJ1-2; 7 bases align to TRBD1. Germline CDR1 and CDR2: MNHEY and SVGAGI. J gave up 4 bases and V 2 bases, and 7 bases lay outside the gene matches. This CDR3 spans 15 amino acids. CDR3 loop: CASSYEAGGLYGYTF. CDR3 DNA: TGTGCCAGCAGTTACGAGGCAGGGGGGCTCTATGGCTACACCTTC.

This CDR3 reads CASTIGRTGELFF. In DNA form, the CDR3 reads TGTGCCAGCACCATAGGGCGGACCGGGGAGCTGTTTTTT. The rearrangement links TRBV12-3 or TRBV12-4 to TRBJ2-2, with D unresolved. Trimming cost V 7 bases and J 5 bases, with 11 bases left between them. CDR3 length: 13 residues.

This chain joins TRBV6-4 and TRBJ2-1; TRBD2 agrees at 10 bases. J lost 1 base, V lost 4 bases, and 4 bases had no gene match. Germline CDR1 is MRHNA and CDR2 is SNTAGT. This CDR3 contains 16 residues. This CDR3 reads CASSGSGRGSYNEQFF. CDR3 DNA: TGTGCCAGCAGTGGAAGCGGGAGGGGGTCCTACAATGAGCAGTTCTTC.

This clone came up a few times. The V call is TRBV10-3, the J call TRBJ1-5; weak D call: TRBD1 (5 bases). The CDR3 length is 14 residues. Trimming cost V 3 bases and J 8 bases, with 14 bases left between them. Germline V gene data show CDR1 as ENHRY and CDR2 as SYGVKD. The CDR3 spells CAISDEGPAKPQHF. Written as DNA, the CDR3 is TGTGCCATCAGTGATGAGGGGCCCGCGAAGCCCCAGCATTTT.

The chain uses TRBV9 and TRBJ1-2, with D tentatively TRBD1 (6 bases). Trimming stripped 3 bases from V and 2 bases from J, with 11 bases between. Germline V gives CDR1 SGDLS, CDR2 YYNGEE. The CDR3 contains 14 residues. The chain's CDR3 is CASSATGQNYGYTF. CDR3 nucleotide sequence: TGTGCCAGCAGCGCGACGGGACAAAACTATGGCTACACCTTC.

The CDR3 loop reads CASISTGDRRDTEAFF. The CDR3 coding sequence is TGTGCCAGCATAAGCACGGGTGACAGAAGGGACACTGAAGCTTTCTTT. The rearrangement links TRBV27 to TRBJ1-1, with D tentatively TRBD1 (5 bases). Germline V CDR1 and CDR2: MNHEY, SMNVEV (reference sequence). CDR3 length: 16 amino acids. Trimming left V 7 bases short and J 3 bases short, with 21 bases between.

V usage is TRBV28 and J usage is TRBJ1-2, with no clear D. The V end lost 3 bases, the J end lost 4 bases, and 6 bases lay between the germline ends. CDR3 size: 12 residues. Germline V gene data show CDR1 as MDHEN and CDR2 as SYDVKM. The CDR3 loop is CASSFGSYGYTF. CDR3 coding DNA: TGTGCCAGCAGTTTCGGCAGCTATGGCTACACCTTC.

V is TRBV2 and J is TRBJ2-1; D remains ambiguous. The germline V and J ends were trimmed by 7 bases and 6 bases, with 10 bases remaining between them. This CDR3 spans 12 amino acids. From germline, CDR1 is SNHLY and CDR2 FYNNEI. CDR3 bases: TGTGCCAGCACCGAGACCGGCAATGAGCAGTTCTTC. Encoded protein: CASTETGNEQFF.

The CDR3: CASSQDRGTGVHNEQFF. CDR3 bases: TGTGCCAGCAGCCAAGATCGGGGGACAGGGGTCCACAATGAGCAGTTCTTC. The gene calls are TRBV3-1 (or the pseudogene TRBV3-2) and TRBJ2-1; 10 bases map to TRBD1. CDR1 is LGHDT and CDR2 is YNNKEL in the germline V gene (reference sequence). With 0 bases clipped from V and 5 bases from J, the junction kept 7 bases outside the gene matches. The length of the CDR3 is 17 residues.

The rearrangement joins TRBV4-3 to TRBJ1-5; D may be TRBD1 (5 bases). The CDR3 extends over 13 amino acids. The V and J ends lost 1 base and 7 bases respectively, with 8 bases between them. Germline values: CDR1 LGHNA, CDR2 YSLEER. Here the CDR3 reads CASSQARGQPQHF. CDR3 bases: TGCGCCAGCAGCCAAGCTAGGGGCCAGCCCCAGCATTTT.

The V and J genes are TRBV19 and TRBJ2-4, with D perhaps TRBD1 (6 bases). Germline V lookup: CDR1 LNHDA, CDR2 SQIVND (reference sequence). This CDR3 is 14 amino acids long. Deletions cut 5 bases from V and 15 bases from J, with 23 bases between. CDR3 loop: CASSQLLQGNEPYF. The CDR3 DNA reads TGTGCCAGTAGTCAGCTCCTACAGGGAAATGAACCGTACTTC. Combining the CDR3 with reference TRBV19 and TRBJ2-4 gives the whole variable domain DGGITQSPKYLFRKEGQNVTLSCEQNLNHDAMYWYRQDPGQGLRLIYYSQIVNDFQKGDIAEGYSVSREKKESFPLTVTSAQKNPTAFYLCASSQLLQGNEPYFGAGTRLSVL.

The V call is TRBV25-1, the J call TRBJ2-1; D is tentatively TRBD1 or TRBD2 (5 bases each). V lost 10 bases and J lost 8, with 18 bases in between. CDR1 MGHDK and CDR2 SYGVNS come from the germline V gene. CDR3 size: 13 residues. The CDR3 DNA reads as TGTGCCACCAAACCGGGGCCACAAGATGAGCAGTTCTTC. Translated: CATKPGPQDEQFF. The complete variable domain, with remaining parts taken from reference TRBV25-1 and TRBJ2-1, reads EADIYQTPRYLVIGTGKKITLECSQTMGHDKMYWYQQDPGMELHLIHYSYGVNSTEKGDLSSESTVSRIRTEHFPLTLESARPSHTSQYLCATKPGPQDEQFFGPGTRLTVL.

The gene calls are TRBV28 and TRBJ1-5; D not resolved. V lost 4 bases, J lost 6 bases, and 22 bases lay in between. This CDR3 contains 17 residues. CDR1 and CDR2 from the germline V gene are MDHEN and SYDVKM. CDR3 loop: CASSYLPYEGSLQPQHF. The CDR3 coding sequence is TGTGCCAGCAGTTACCTACCCTACGAAGGGTCCCTTCAGCCCCAGCATTTT.

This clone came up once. CDR3 nucleotides: TGTGCCATCAATCCGACAGGGGGCCAGGGTGGAAACACCATATATTTT. Translation: CAINPTGGQGGNTIYF. The chain couples TRBV10-3 to TRBJ1-3, with TRBD1 matching 10 bases. The CDR3 spans 16 residues. Germline CDR1 and CDR2: ENHRY and SYGVKD. Unmatched junction bases numbered 9, after V lost 7 bases and J lost 3 bases.

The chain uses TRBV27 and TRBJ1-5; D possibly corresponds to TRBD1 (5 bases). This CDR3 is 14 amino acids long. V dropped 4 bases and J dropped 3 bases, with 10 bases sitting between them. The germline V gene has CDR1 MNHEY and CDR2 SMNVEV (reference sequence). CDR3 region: CASSSTGTNQPQHF. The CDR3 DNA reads TGTGCCAGCAGTTCTACAGGTACCAATCAGCCCCAGCATTTT.

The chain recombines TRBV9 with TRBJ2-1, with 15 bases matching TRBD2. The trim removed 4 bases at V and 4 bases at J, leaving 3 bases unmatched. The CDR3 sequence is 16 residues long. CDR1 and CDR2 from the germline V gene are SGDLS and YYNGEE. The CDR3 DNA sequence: TGTGCCAGCAGCCTGGGACTAGCGGGAGGTTACAATGAGCAGTTCTTC. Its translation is CASSLGLAGGYNEQFF.

CDR3 DNA: TGTGCCAGCAGCGTCACAGATACGCAGTATTTT. It yields the protein CASSVTDTQYF. The rearrangement joins TRBV13 to TRBJ2-3; D unresolved. The CDR3 runs to 11 residues. Germline CDR1 is PRHDT and CDR2 is FYEKMQ (reference sequence). Trimming shortened V by 5 bases and J by 2 bases, and 2 bases separated the two germline ends.

The CDR3 sequence: CASSTTGAANEKLFF. CDR3 nucleotide sequence: TGTGCCAGTAGTACCACAGGGGCGGCTAATGAAAAACTGTTTTTT. The chain links TRBV19 to TRBJ1-4, with TRBD1 identical over 7 bases. This CDR3 spans 15 amino acids. The germline CDR1 and CDR2 sequences are LNHDA and SQIVND (reference sequence). J was trimmed by 3 bases and V by 4 bases; bases with no gene match: 5. Together with reference TRBV19 and TRBJ1-4, the CDR3 gives the full variable domain: DGGITQSPKYLFRKEGQNVTLSCEQNLNHDAMYWYRQDPGQGLRLIYYSQIVNDFQKGDIAEGYSVSREKKESFPLTVTSAQKNPTAFYLCASSTTGAANEKLFFGSGTQLSVL.

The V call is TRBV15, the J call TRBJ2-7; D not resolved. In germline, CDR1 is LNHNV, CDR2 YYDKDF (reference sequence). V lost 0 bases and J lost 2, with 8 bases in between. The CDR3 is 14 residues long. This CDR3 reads CATSREGRAYEQYF. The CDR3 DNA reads TGTGCCACCAGCAGAGAAGGCAGAGCCTACGAGCAGTACTTC.

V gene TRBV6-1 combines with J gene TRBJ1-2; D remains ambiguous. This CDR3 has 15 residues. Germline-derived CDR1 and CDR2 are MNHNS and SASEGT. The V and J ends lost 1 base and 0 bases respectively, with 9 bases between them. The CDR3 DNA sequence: TGTGCCAGCAGTGAAGGGGCAGCCGCTAACTATGGCTACACCTTC. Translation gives CASSEGAAANYGYTF.

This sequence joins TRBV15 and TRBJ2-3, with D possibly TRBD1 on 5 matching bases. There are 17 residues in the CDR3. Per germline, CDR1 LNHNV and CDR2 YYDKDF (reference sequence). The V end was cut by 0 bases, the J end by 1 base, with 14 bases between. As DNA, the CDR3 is TGTGCCACCAGCAGAGATCCCGTCGGACATCGCACAGATACGCAGTATTTT. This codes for CATSRDPVGHRTDTQYF.